This record concerns one T cell receptor (beta chain) sequence. Its antigen is still unknown. This specimen belongs to a study of cytomegalovirus exposure and HLA in healthy donors. Study-level results: Accurate prediction of HLA-A and HLA-B alleles (for most subjects) was reportedly achieved from TCR beta sequences. Most TCR sequences were uncommon, yet certain public TCRs appeared in many donors.

The PCR used 60 Vbeta and 13 Jbeta primers. Assay: immunoSEQ multiplex PCR; the TCRdb copy retains only in-frame clones and omits some. The table has under 250,000 clones, 75% to 85% seen once. Donors sampled were nominally healthy, though unrecorded immune exposures were likely. This clonotype originated in a woman aged 45-65 years in good health and CMV-seronegative. The sample comprised PBMCs.

This chain's CDR3 is CASQPQGHRVYEQYF. The CDR3 bases are TGTGCCAGCCAGCCCCAAGGTCACAGGGTCTACGAGCAGTACTTC. The V gene is TRBV28, the J gene TRBJ2-7; D possibly corresponds to TRBD1 (6 bases). The germline gives CDR1 MDHEN, CDR2 SYDVKM. V was trimmed by 8 bases and J by 3 bases, leaving 20 bases between them. The CDR3 sequence is 15 residues long. Looking up the rest from reference TRBV28 and TRBJ2-7 gives the full variable domain: DVKVTQSSRYLVKRTGEKVFLECVQDMDHENMFWYRQDPGLGLRLIYFSYDVKMKEKGDIPEGYSVSREKKERFSLILESASTNQTSMYLCASQPQGHRVYEQYFGPGTRLTVT.